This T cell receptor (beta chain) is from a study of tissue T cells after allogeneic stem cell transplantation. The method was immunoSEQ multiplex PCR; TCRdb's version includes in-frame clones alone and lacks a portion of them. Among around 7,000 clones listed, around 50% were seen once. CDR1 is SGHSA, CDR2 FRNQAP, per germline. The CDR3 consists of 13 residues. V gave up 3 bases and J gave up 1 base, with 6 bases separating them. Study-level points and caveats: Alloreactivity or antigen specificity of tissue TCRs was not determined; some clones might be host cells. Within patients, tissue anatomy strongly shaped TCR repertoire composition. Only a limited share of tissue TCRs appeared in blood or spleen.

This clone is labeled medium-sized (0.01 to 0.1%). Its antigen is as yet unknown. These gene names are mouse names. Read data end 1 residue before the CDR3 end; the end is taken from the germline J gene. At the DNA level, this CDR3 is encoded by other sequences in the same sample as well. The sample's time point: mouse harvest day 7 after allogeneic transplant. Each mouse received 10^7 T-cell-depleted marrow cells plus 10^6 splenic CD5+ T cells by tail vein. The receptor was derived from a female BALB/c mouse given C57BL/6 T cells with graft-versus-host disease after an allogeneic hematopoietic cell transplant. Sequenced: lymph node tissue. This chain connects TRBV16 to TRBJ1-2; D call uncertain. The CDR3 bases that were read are TGTGCAAGCAGCTTCGGCAGAAACTCCGACTACACC. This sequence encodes CASSFGRNSDYT. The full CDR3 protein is CASSFGRNSDYTF.